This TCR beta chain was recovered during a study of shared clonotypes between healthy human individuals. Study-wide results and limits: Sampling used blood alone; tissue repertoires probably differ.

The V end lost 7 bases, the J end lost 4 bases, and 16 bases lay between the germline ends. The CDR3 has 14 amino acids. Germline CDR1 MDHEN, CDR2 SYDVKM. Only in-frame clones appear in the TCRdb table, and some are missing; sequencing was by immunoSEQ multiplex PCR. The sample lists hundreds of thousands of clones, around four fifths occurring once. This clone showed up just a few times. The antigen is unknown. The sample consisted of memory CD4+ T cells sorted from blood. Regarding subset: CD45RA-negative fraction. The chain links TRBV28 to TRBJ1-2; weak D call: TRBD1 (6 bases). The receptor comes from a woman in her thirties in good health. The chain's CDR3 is CASKYTGKTYGYTF. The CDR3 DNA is TGTGCCAGCAAGTATACAGGGAAGACCTATGGCTACACCTTC.